The next 31 T cell receptor beta chains were all read from a single sample in a study of Ad26.COV2.S vaccination and SARS-CoV-2 variants. TCRdb keeps only in-frame clones here, not all; method: immunoSEQ multiplex PCR. The table includes about 350,000 clones, 92% detected once. This sample comprised peripheral blood, obtained after recovery from COVID-19. These receptors were taken from a human donor who had recovered from COVID-19.

This clone was observed a handful of times. The CDR3 DNA reads as TGCGCCAGCAGCCGAGAGAACCGTGGGGCGCAGGCGGGTTATGGCTACACCTTC. As protein: CASSRENRGAQAGYGYTF. V gene TRBV4-1 combines with J gene TRBJ1-2; D possibly corresponds to TRBD1 (5 bases). V was pared by 4 bases and J by 5 bases, with 26 bases between. The CDR3 extends over 18 amino acids. The germline CDR1 and CDR2 sequences are MGHRA and YSYEKL.

The chain joins TRBV6-5 to TRBJ2-1, with 7 bases aligning to TRBD2. V lost 2 bases, J lost 9 bases, and 4 bases stayed unmatched. This CDR3 spans 13 amino acids. Germline CDR1 reads MNHEY; CDR2 reads SVGAGI. In DNA form, the CDR3 reads TGTGCCAGCAGTTACACTAGCGAAGGTGAGCAGTTCTTC. Translation gives CASSYTSEGEQFF.

The CDR3 loop is CASSQFEAQSTEAFF. DNA of the CDR3: TGTGCCAGCTCCCAGTTTGAGGCGCAGAGCACTGAAGCTTTCTTT. The chain joins TRBV18 to TRBJ1-1; unclear D gene. The ends were cut back, 6 bases at V and 4 bases at J, with 18 bases in the middle. This CDR3 is built from 15 residues. Germline V gene data show CDR1 as KGHSH and CDR2 as LQKENI.

V gene TRBV5-1 combines with J gene TRBJ2-5, with 8 bases lining up with TRBD2. The V segment lost 2 bases and the J segment 4 bases; nucleotides outside the gene matches: 7. Germline V CDR1 and CDR2: SGHRS, YFSETQ. The CDR3 totals 15 residues. Here the CDR3 reads CASSLDGTRGETQYF. In nucleotides, the CDR3 is TGCGCCAGCAGCTTAGACGGGACTAGGGGAGAGACCCAGTACTTC.

The chain carries TRBV7-6 and TRBJ2-7, with TRBD1 as a possible D gene (6 bases). Trimming took off 0 bases at V and 5 bases at J, with 20 bases between the two ends. The CDR3 runs 17 residues. Per germline, CDR1 SGHVS and CDR2 FNYEAQ. The CDR3 region has the DNA TGTGCCAGCAGCTTAGCGATACCGGGGACACGAAAGGACGAGCAGTACTTC. Its translation: CASSLAIPGTRKDEQYF.

Regarding this clone: One end of the junction does not line up with germline, which may come from a read error. CDR3 in DNA: TGTGCCAGTAGATCCGGGACTGGAGCTTTCTTT. This encodes CASRSGTGAFF. The chain employs TRBV19 and TRBJ1-1; maybe TRBD1 (5 bases). This CDR3 contains 11 residues. Germline lookup yields CDR1 LNHDA and CDR2 SQIVND (reference sequence).

This clone is a singleton in its sample. This chain uses TRBV10-3 with TRBJ2-2; D gene unclear. The CDR3 loop spans 15 amino acids. Trimming removed 2 bases at V and 2 bases at J, with 9 bases between. Germline V CDR1 and CDR2: ENHRY, SYGVKD. For the CDR3, the DNA is TGTGCCATCAGTGAGGGCAGGACCAACACCGGGGAGCTGTTTTTT. Residues: CAISEGRTNTGELFF.

The chain is built from TRBV9 and TRBJ1-4; 10 nucleotides agree with TRBD1. Germline assignment: CDR1 SGDLS and CDR2 YYNGEE. V was pared by 3 bases and J by 5 bases, with 7 bases of the junction left unmatched. The CDR3 covers 16 residues. Written as DNA, the CDR3 is TGTGCCAGCAGCGCGGGACAGGGGAGGACGAATGAAAAACTGTTTTTT. Translated: CASSAGQGRTNEKLFF.

In the case of this clone: One end of the junction is discordant with germline, which a read error may explain. V is TRBV5-1 and J is TRBJ2-3; no firm D call. The CDR3 is 14 amino acids. Per the germline V gene, CDR1 is SGHRS and CDR2 is YFSETQ. CDR3 loop: CASNLAVGTDTQYF. CDR3 nucleotide sequence: TGCGCCAGCAACTTGGCCGTAGGGACAGATACGCAGTATTTT.

The rearrangement links TRBV2 to TRBJ1-1, with 8 positions matching TRBD1. CDR1 and CDR2 from the germline V gene are SNHLY and FYNNEI. The CDR3 length is 18 residues. V shed 6 bases and J 1 base; nucleotides not matched to a gene: 16. CDR3 protein: CASRPPLGQGMRNTEAFF. The DNA of the CDR3 is TGTGCCAGCAGGCCCCCTTTAGGACAGGGAATGAGGAACACTGAAGCTTTCTTT.

V usage is TRBV25-1 and J usage is TRBJ1-1; perhaps TRBD1 as D (5 bases). The germline V gene has CDR1 MGHDK and CDR2 SYGVNS. V was clipped by 8 bases and J by 2 bases, with 18 bases between them. This CDR3 spans 15 amino acids. CDR3 region: CASQTGLGVNTEAFF. CDR3 in DNA: TGTGCCAGCCAGACGGGACTGGGGGTTAACACTGAAGCTTTCTTT. The complete variable domain, with remaining parts taken from reference TRBV25-1 and TRBJ1-1, reads EADIYQTPRYLVIGTGKKITLECSQTMGHDKMYWYQQDPGMELHLIHYSYGVNSTEKGDLSSESTVSRIRTEHFPLTLESARPSHTSQYLCASQTGLGVNTEAFFGQGTRLTVV.

This clone was recorded a few times. The V and J genes are TRBV9 and TRBJ2-3; D ambiguous. In germline, CDR1 is SGDLS, CDR2 YYNGEE. CDR3 length: 14 amino acids. Trimming removed 0 bases at V and 0 bases at J, with 5 bases between. DNA for the CDR3: TGTGCCAGCAGCGTAGAGGGCAGCACAGATACGCAGTATTTT. Its translation is CASSVEGSTDTQYF. The full variable domain, its missing parts supplied by reference TRBV9 and TRBJ2-3, is DSGVTQTPKHLITATGQRVTLRCSPRSGDLSVYWYQQSLDQGLQFLIQYYNGEERAKGNILERFSAQQFPDLHSELNLSSLELGDSALYFCASSVEGSTDTQYFGPGTRLTVL.

The chain is built from TRBV29-1 and TRBJ1-1; no firm D call. V shed 1 base and J shed 0 bases, with 3 bases lying between them. This CDR3 is built from 12 residues. CDR1 is SQVTM, CDR2 ANQGSEA, per germline. The CDR3 region has the DNA TGCAGCGTTGAAGCCCTGAACACTGAAGCTTTCTTT. Its translation is CSVEALNTEAFF.

This clone has a handful of counts. V gene TRBV4-1 combines with J gene TRBJ2-1; D is possibly TRBD1 (5 bases). Trimming removed 1 base from V and 1 base from J, with 17 bases in between. The CDR3 length is 18 residues. Germline V gives CDR1 MGHRA, CDR2 YSYEKL. The CDR3 region is CASSQVSWGARSYNEQFF. DNA of the CDR3: TGCGCCAGCAGCCAAGTGAGTTGGGGCGCCCGTTCCTACAATGAGCAGTTCTTC.

The V and J genes are TRBV5-4 and TRBJ2-5; D might be TRBD1 or TRBD2, each matching 5 bases. The germline V gene has CDR1 SGHNT and CDR2 YYREEE (reference sequence). Trimming left V 0 bases short and J 3 bases short, with 12 bases between. CDR3 length: 15 amino acids. The DNA of the CDR3 is TGTGCCAGCAGCTTGGGGGGACCGTCTAAAGAGACCCAGTACTTC. This codes for CASSLGGPSKETQYF.

The genes are TRBV2 and TRBJ1-2, with D unresolved. Germline CDR1 is SNHLY and CDR2 is FYNNEI. This CDR3 spans 12 amino acids. The V end lost 7 bases, the J end lost 2 bases, and 8 bases lay between the germline ends. This CDR3 is CASNGLNYGYTF. The CDR3 DNA reads as TGTGCCAGCAACGGGCTGAACTATGGCTACACCTTC.

The gene calls are TRBV7-9 and TRBJ2-3; D uncertain. CDR1 is SEHNR, CDR2 FQNEAQ, per germline (reference sequence). CDR3 length: 18 amino acids. The V end lost 1 base, the J end lost 1 base, and 18 bases lay between the germline ends. The DNA of the CDR3 is TGTGCCAGCAGCTTAGGTACTTTCGGACGCCGGGGCACAGATACGCAGTATTTT. Protein sequence: CASSLGTFGRRGTDTQYF.

The CDR3 sequence is CASSSDRRDEKLFF. CDR3 sequence (DNA): TGTGCCAGCAGTTCGGACAGAAGGGATGAAAAACTGTTTTTT. This rearrangement joins TRBV2 to TRBJ1-4, with a weak D call TRBD1 (6 bases). V lost 5 bases and J lost 6, with 13 bases in between. The CDR3 length is 14 residues. Looked up from germline, CDR1 is SNHLY and CDR2 is FYNNEI.

This clone was counted a single time. The V gene is TRBV10-2, the J gene TRBJ1-2, with D maybe TRBD1 (6 bases). The CDR3 length is 13 residues. Germline V CDR1 and CDR2: WSHSY, SAAADI. V lost 3 bases to trimming and J lost 7 bases, with 12 bases between them. The CDR3 protein is CASSEQGGSGYTF. The CDR3 DNA sequence: TGCGCCAGCAGTGAACAGGGCGGGAGTGGCTACACCTTC.

The V gene is TRBV9, the J gene TRBJ2-1; maybe TRBD2 (6 bases). CDR3 size: 15 residues. Trimming shortened V by 2 bases and J by 5 bases, and 14 bases separated the two germline ends. Germline V gene data show CDR1 as SGDLS and CDR2 as YYNGEE. CDR3 coding DNA: TGTGCCAGCAGCGTCAACGGGGGAGCAAACAATGAGCAGTTCTTC. Its translation is CASSVNGGANNEQFF.

This chain joins TRBV10-1 and TRBJ1-2, with no clear D. CDR3 length equals 18 residues. CDR1 WNHNN and CDR2 SYGVQD come from the germline V gene (reference sequence). The ends were cut back, 2 bases at V and 0 bases at J, with 19 bases in the middle. The CDR3, as DNA: TGCGCCAGCAGTGAGGACATCAGGACCGACCTCGCTAACTATGGCTACACCTTC. This gives the protein CASSEDIRTDLANYGYTF.

V usage is TRBV5-8 and J usage is TRBJ2-7, with D perhaps TRBD2 (6 bases). The germline V gene encodes CDR1 SGHTS and CDR2 YDEGEE. This CDR3 spans 15 amino acids. Trimming pared 7 bases from V and 0 bases from J, leaving 17 bases between. The CDR3 nucleotides are TGTGCCAGCCGACCGGCGGGACCCAGCTCCTACGAGCAGTACTTC. This codes for CASRPAGPSSYEQYF.

V is TRBV6-5 and J is TRBJ2-7; D possibly corresponds to TRBD1 (5 bases). V shed 4 bases and J shed 7 bases, with 17 bases lying between them. Germline lookup yields CDR1 MNHEY and CDR2 SVGAGI. The CDR3 covers 14 residues. For the CDR3, the DNA is TGTGCCAGCAGTTCCAACGGTCCAGGGTTGGAGCAGTACTTC. Encoded protein: CASSSNGPGLEQYF.

The rearrangement links TRBV10-2 to TRBJ2-7; 12 bases fit TRBD2. Germline lookup yields CDR1 WSHSY and CDR2 SAAADI. With 6 bases clipped from V and 5 bases from J, the junction kept 8 bases outside the gene matches. This CDR3 contains 15 residues. CDR3 residues: CASRETSGGPNEQYF. The DNA for the CDR3 is TGCGCCAGCAGGGAAACTAGCGGGGGGCCCAACGAGCAGTACTTC.

The genes are TRBV4-3 and TRBJ1-4, with D perhaps TRBD1 (5 bases). The CDR3 runs 18 residues. Germline lookup yields CDR1 LGHNA and CDR2 YSLEER. Trimming left V 1 base short and J 7 bases short, with 22 bases between. CDR3 coding DNA: TGCGCCAGCAGCCAAGGGGGAGGAAGGGGCCCACGGGGTGAAAAACTGTTTTTT. It encodes CASSQGGGRGPRGEKLFF.

This sequence joins TRBV5-4 and TRBJ2-5, with D possibly TRBD2 on 7 matching bases. Germline CDR1 SGHNT, CDR2 YYREEE (reference sequence). Trimming left V 4 bases short and J 1 base short, with 14 bases between. The CDR3 has 15 amino acids. The CDR3 sequence: CASSLGGALQETQYF. The CDR3 nucleotides are TGTGCCAGCAGCCTGGGGGGGGCCCTCCAAGAGACCCAGTACTTC.

Note on this clone: The sample carries other DNA sequences with the same CDR3. The chain combines TRBV10-2 with TRBJ1-1; unclear D gene. Germline V gene sequence: CDR1 WSHSY, CDR2 SAAADI. The ends were cut back, 4 bases at V and 0 bases at J, with 6 bases in the middle. This CDR3 has 13 residues. This CDR3 is CASSAIMNTEAFF. The CDR3 DNA reads TGCGCCAGCAGTGCTATAATGAACACTGAAGCTTTCTTT.

Regarding this clone: Other DNA variants within this sample encode the same CDR3. The chain combines TRBV12-5 with TRBJ1-1, with no clear D. V lost 3 bases and J 0 bases, leaving 5 bases between the germline ends. This CDR3 spans 13 amino acids. The germline V gene has CDR1 LGHNT and CDR2 FRNRAP. CDR3 nucleotides: TGTGCTAGTGGTTTAAATGTGAACACTGAAGCTTTCTTT. Translated, it gives CASGLNVNTEAFF.

The V call is TRBV15, the J call TRBJ1-5; D is possibly TRBD1 (5 bases). Trimming took 0 bases from V and 3 from J, leaving 15 bases between them. The CDR3 is 17 amino acids. Per germline, CDR1 LNHNV and CDR2 YYDKDF (reference sequence). CDR3 nucleotide sequence: TGTGCCACCAGCAGAGATTTCGGGCAGGGCTACAATCAGCCCCAGCATTTT. Translating it yields CATSRDFGQGYNQPQHF.

The chain uses TRBV7-2 and TRBJ2-1; 11 bases agree with TRBD2. The J segment lost 10 bases and the V segment lost 5 bases, leaving 13 bases of the junction unmatched. The CDR3 is 16 amino acids. Germline assignment: CDR1 SGHTA and CDR2 FQGNSA. CDR3 DNA: TGTGCCAGCAGCCCCGAGGTAGCGGGGGGGCGGCGCGAGCAGTTCTTC. It translates to CASSPEVAGGRREQFF.

With regard to this clone: One end of the junction varies from germline; a read error may be responsible. The chain is built from TRBV5-4 and TRBJ1-2; the D is unclear. The CDR3 extends over 14 amino acids. Germline V CDR1 and CDR2: SGHNT, YYREEE (reference sequence). The CDR3 loop is CASSLKGLLNGYTF. In DNA, the CDR3 is TGTGCCAGCAGCTTGAAAGGACTTCTCAATGGGTACACCTTC.